This T cell receptor beta chain was profiled in a study of cytomegalovirus exposure and HLA in healthy donors. Study overall: Sequencing of about 179 million T cells in an earlier analysis found 90 million to 120 million unique TCR beta sequences. Of the donors genotyped, about 410 in all, 75% to 85% fell in the Caucasian-associated ancestry cluster.

The V end lost 0 bases, the J end lost 3 bases, and 14 bases lay between the germline ends. The germline CDR1 and CDR2 sequences are MNHNY and SVGAGI (reference sequence). This CDR3 region has 16 residues. The study, taken as a whole, reports: In vitro work confirmed that three CMV-associated chains recognize CMV antigens.

PCR employed 60 Vbeta and 13 Jbeta primers. TCRdb's copy holds only in-frame clones and misses some; the assay was immunoSEQ multiplex PCR. The data show 150,000 to 200,000 clones, with around 83% seen just once and roughly 1.7% held by the top ten. Turning to this clone: Its specificity is not known.

This sequence joins TRBV6-6 and TRBJ1-1; D is uncertain. Specimen: PBMCs. The sequence was obtained from a man in his forties or fifties in good health and CMV-seropositive. The CDR3 DNA is TGTGCCAGCAGTTACTCGAGTAGCGGCGGAGACACTGAAGCTTTCTTT. It codes for CASSYSSSGGDTEAFF.